The T cell receptor beta chain under discussion was sequenced for a study of early T cells in non-severe SARS-CoV-2 infection. About the study: Unsorted whole blood bulk RNA was sequenced, with unpaired chains.

As part of library construction, unique molecular identifiers were attached to individual cDNA molecules. TCRdb ran MiXCR on the 5' RACE reads and lists one entry per CDR3 protein. The profile shows roughly 67,000 distinct CDR3 sequences, 9% to 15% of them singletons. Findings of the study overall: Matches to VDJdb favored anti-spike CD8 responses and missed private and CD4 specificities.

Germline values: CDR1 GTSNPN, CDR2 SVGIG (reference sequence). V dropped 6 bases and J dropped 3; count of bases not matched to a gene: 18. This CDR3 has 17 amino acids. Worth noting for this clonotype: The target antigen is unknown.

The sequencing sample was made of whole blood. This receptor was identified in an adult who was a healthcare worker with PCR-confirmed SARS-CoV-2 infection or an uninfected control (not recorded which). The rearrangement joins TRBV30 to TRBJ2-7; 9 bases are shared with TRBD1. The CDR3 reads CACQGCPPGQGYYEQYF. The CDR3 coding sequence is TGTGCCTGCCAAGGCTGCCCCCCGGGACAGGGTTACTACGAGCAGTACTTC.